These T cell receptor beta chains were read from a single sample in a study of monozygotic twins with inflammatory bowel disease. TCRdb re-called the 5' RACE reads and catalogs CDR3 proteins one per entry, DNA excluded. The sample includes over 120,000 distinct CDR3 sequences. Sequencing input: blood. All receptors come from a human donor with ulcerative colitis or Crohn's disease, or a healthy co-twin of an affected twin (not recorded which). Both conserved end residues are part of each CDR3. Fields, in order: V gene, J gene, CDR3 length, CDR3 protein.

v_gene: TRBV7-2
j_gene: TRBJ2-3
len: 16
CDR3aa: CASSWGTPGGTDTQYF

v_gene: TRBV6-7
j_gene: TRBJ2-6
len: 16
CDR3aa: CASSQQGPNGANVLTF

v_gene: TRBV6-1
j_gene: TRBJ2-1
len: 11
CDR3aa: CATRLVDEQFF

v_gene: TRBV20-1
j_gene: TRBJ2-2
len: 15
CDR3aa: CSARDLSPNTGELFF

v_gene: TRBV6-1
j_gene: TRBJ2-2
len: 19
CDR3aa: CASSGRTSGRRANTGELFF

v_gene: TRBV24-1
j_gene: TRBJ2-3
len: 12
CDR3aa: CATGRPPDTQYF

v_gene: TRBV6-1
j_gene: TRBJ2-5
len: 17
CDR3aa: CASSEWGAGTVQETQYF

v_gene: TRBV18
j_gene: TRBJ1-1
len: 14
CDR3aa: CASSNTDSYTEAFF

v_gene: TRBV6-5
j_gene: TRBJ1-6
len: 17
CDR3aa: CASSQLRAGPTNSPLHF

v_gene: TRBV7-8
j_gene: TRBJ2-7
len: 12
CDR3aa: CASSSNLRVLYF

v_gene: TRBV29-1
j_gene: TRBJ2-1
len: 15
CDR3aa: CSARTGMSPYNEQFF

v_gene: TRBV5-4
j_gene: TRBJ2-1
len: 14
CDR3aa: CASSSEVSYNEQFF